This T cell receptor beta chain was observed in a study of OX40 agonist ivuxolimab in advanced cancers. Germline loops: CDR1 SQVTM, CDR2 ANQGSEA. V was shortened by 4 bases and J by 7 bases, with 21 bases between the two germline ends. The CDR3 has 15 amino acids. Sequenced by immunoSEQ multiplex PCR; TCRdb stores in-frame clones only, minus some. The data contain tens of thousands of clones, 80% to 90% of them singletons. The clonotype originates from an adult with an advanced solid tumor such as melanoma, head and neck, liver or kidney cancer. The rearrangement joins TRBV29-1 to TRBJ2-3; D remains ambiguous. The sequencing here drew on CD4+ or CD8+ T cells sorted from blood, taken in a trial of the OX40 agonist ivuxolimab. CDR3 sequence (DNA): TGCAGCGTTGGTTCCTCGGACCGACTTTTGAATACGCAGTATTTT. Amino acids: CSVGSSDRLLNTQYF.